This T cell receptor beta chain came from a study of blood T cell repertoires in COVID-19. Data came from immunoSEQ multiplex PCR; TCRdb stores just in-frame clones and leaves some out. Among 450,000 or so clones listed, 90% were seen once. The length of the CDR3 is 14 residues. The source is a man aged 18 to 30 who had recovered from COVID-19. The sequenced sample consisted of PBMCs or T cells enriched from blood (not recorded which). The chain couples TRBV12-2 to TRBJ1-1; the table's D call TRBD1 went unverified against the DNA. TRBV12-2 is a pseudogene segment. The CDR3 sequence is CASRLDRGHTEAFF. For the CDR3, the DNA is TGTGCAAGTCGCTTGGACAGGGGACACACTGAAGCTTTCTTT.